The clone carrying this TCR beta chain was counted many times. Its antigen remains unknown. Unique molecular identifiers were incorporated during preparation of the TCRbeta library. Each CDR3 protein is one row after TCRdb ran MiXCR on the PCR reads. The table records some 180,000 distinct CDR3 sequences, around 7% of them present only once. This sample is part of a study of T-cell reconstitution after alpha-beta-depleted transplantation in children. Findings of the study overall: T-cell counts and diversity at one year post-transplant came mainly from newly produced T cells. Two months or so post-transplant, alpha-beta T cells reportedly derived from several hundred expanded graft clones.

V lost 5 bases and J 2 bases, leaving 13 bases between the germline ends. From germline, CDR1 is SEHNR and CDR2 FQNEAQ (reference sequence). The CDR3 is made up of 14 amino acids. The chain carries TRBV7-9 and TRBJ2-7; D could derive from TRBD1 or TRBD2 (5 bases each). Source: PBMCs, taken before TCRalphabeta/CD19-depleted stem cell transplant. The TCR comes from a boy younger than 10 with acute lymphoblastic leukemia, due to receive a stem cell transplant. The chain's CDR3 is CASSPRDEPYEQYF. In DNA form, the CDR3 reads TGTGCCAGCAGCCCCCGGGACGAGCCCTACGAGCAGTACTTC.